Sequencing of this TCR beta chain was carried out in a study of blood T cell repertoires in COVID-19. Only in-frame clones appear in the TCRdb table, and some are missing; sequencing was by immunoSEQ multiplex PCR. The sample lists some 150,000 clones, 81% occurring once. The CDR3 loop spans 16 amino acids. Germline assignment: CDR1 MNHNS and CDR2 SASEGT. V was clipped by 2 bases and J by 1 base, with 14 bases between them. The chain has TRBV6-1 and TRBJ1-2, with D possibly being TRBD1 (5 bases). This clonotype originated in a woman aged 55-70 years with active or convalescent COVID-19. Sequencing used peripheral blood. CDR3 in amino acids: CASSESSGLVNYGYTF. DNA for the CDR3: TGTGCCAGCAGTGAATCGTCAGGGCTTGTTAACTATGGCTACACCTTC.